These 20 T cell receptor beta chains were all obtained from the same sample, sequenced in a study of T cell repertoires in cytomegalovirus infection. These TCRs' antigens remain unknown. In TCRdb, the reads were re-called with MiXCR into one record per CDR3 protein. The table has about 130,000 distinct CDR3 sequences, 32% seen once; the top ten hold around half. The input for sequencing was CD8+ T cells from cultured PBMCs, taken from culture after CMV antigen stimulation. The source is a human donor in good health (CMV status not recorded). Some clones in this sample may be carry-over from other donors' samples.

As regards this clonotype: A read error may be the cause here, since a much bigger clone is one base away. This chain links TRBV7-6 with TRBJ2-7; D gene uncertain. Deletions cut 7 bases from V and 5 bases from J, with 15 bases between. This CDR3 contains 13 residues. CDR1 is SGHVS and CDR2 is FNYEAQ in the germline V gene. The CDR3 sequence: CASNPPWLDEQYF. CDR3 coding DNA: TGTGCCAGCAACCCCCCATGGTTGGACGAGCAGTACTTC.

This rearrangement joins TRBV19 to TRBJ2-2; no firm D call. CDR1 LNHDA and CDR2 SQIVND come from the germline V gene (reference sequence). The CDR3 runs 15 residues. Trimming left V 6 bases short and J 6 bases short, with 17 bases between. CDR3 loop: CASRQFFQAPGELFF. The CDR3 DNA sequence: TGTGCCAGTAGACAATTCTTTCAGGCTCCCGGGGAGCTGTTTTTT. Full variable domain (outside the CDR3, taken from reference TRBV19 and TRBJ2-2): DGGITQSPKYLFRKEGQNVTLSCEQNLNHDAMYWYRQDPGQGLRLIYYSQIVNDFQKGDIAEGYSVSREKKESFPLTVTSAQKNPTAFYLCASRQFFQAPGELFFGEGSRLTVL.

V gene TRBV20-1 combines with J gene TRBJ1-2, with 8 bases that match TRBD1. Germline assignment: CDR1 DFQATT and CDR2 SNEGSKA (reference sequence). The CDR3 runs 13 residues. V trimming: 6 bases; J trimming: 5 bases; junction bases outside the gene matches: 8. The CDR3 loop reads CSARTGNDYGYTF. The CDR3, as DNA: TGCAGTGCCCGGACAGGGAATGATTATGGCTACACCTTC.

This rearrangement joins TRBV7-9 to TRBJ1-1; D may be TRBD1 (5 bases). The germline gives CDR1 SEHNR, CDR2 FQNEAQ (reference sequence). The CDR3 contains 14 residues. V lost 4 bases and J 4 bases, leaving 13 bases between the germline ends. The CDR3 loop reads CASSYAAGTTEAFF. CDR3 DNA: TGTGCCAGCAGCTACGCGGCAGGGACCACTGAAGCTTTCTTT.

This clonotype was seen only a few times. CDR3 sequence reads: CASTFRGGYDNEQFF. CDR3 DNA sequence: TGTGCCAGCACCTTTCGGGGGGGGTACGACAATGAGCAGTTCTTC. The chain carries TRBV7-8 and TRBJ2-1; 8 bases line up with TRBD2. The germline gives CDR1 SGHVS, CDR2 FQNEAQ. The V and J ends lost 7 bases and 5 bases, in that order; junction bases with no gene match: 10. CDR3 length: 15 residues.

The V and J genes are TRBV7-9 and TRBJ1-6; 7 bases are a match to TRBD1. This CDR3 has 14 residues. V shed 6 bases and J 10 bases; nucleotides not matched to a gene: 9. Germline CDR1 and CDR2: SEHNR and FQNEAQ (reference sequence). The chain's CDR3 is CASRPGQNTSPLHF. The CDR3, as DNA: TGTGCCAGCAGACCGGGACAGAACACCTCACCCCTCCACTTT.

J is TRBJ1-1 and V is TRBV7-9, with D unresolved. CDR3 length: 14 residues. CDR1 SEHNR and CDR2 FQNEAQ come from the germline V gene (reference sequence). The germline V and J ends were trimmed by 5 bases and 1 base, with 11 bases remaining between them. The DNA for the CDR3 is TGTGCCAGCAGCCCAGTTGACGGGAACACTGAAGCTTTCTTT. As protein: CASSPVDGNTEAFF. The complete variable domain, with remaining parts taken from reference TRBV7-9 and TRBJ1-1, reads DTGVSQNPRHKITKRGQNVTFRCDPISEHNRLYWYRQTLGQGPEFLTYFQNEAQLEKSRLLSDRFSAERPKGSFSTLEIQRTEQGDSAMYLCASSPVDGNTEAFFGQGTRLTVV.

This clonotype was detected only a few times. The gene calls are TRBV20-1 and TRBJ2-1, with TRBD2 matching 9 bases. The CDR3 totals 16 residues. The V and J ends lost 0 bases and 2 bases, in that order; junction bases with no gene match: 5. Germline-derived CDR1 and CDR2 are DFQATT and SNEGSKA (reference sequence). CDR3 loop: CSARDRGGGAYNEQFF. Here the CDR3 DNA reads TGCAGTGCTAGAGATCGGGGCGGGGGGGCCTACAATGAGCAGTTCTTC.

This clonotype was detected ten times or more. The chain carries TRBV7-2 and TRBJ1-5, with D uncertain. V was clipped by 1 base and J by 0 bases, with 16 bases between them. CDR3 length equals 18 residues. The V gene's germline CDR1 is SGHTA and CDR2 FQGNSA. The CDR3: CASSLERRGEYSNQPQHF. The CDR3 DNA reads TGTGCCAGCAGCTTAGAGCGGCGCGGAGAGTATAGCAATCAGCCCCAGCATTTT. Full variable domain (rest looked up from reference TRBV7-2 and TRBJ1-5): GAGVSQSPSNKVTEKGKDVELRCDPISGHTALYWYRQSLGQGLEFLIYFQGNSAPDKSGLPSDRFSAERTGGSVSTLTIQRTQQEDSAVYLCASSLERRGEYSNQPQHFGDGTRLSIL.

There are many counts of this clonotype. The chain couples TRBV7-6 to TRBJ1-2, with D uncertain. The length of the CDR3 is 16 residues. Germline CDR1 is SGHVS and CDR2 is FNYEAQ. V lost 5 bases, J lost 4 bases, and 20 bases lay in between. The CDR3 bases are TGTGCCAGCAGCCCCCGGGAGAGAAAGAAAGGCTATGGCTACACCTTC. It yields the protein CASSPRERKKGYGYTF.

The chain joins TRBV7-2 to TRBJ1-4, with 8 bases fitting TRBD1. The CDR3 has 14 residues. Unmatched junction bases numbered 3, after V lost 2 bases and J lost 7 bases. Germline-derived CDR1 and CDR2 are SGHTA and FQGNSA. CDR3 region: CASSLQGASEKLFF. CDR3 DNA sequence: TGTGCCAGCAGCTTACAGGGGGCGAGTGAAAAACTGTTTTTT.

The genes are TRBV7-9 and TRBJ2-7; D is perhaps TRBD2 (6 bases). Deletions cut 5 bases from V and 2 bases from J, with 13 bases between. The germline CDR1 and CDR2 sequences are SEHNR and FQNEAQ (reference sequence). This CDR3 has 14 residues. The CDR3 DNA is TGTGCCAGCAGCCCGGGCGGGGCCCCCTACGAGCAGTACTTC. It is translated as CASSPGGAPYEQYF.

The chain joins TRBV7-7 to TRBJ2-1; D possibly corresponds to TRBD1 (5 bases). This CDR3 comprises 13 residues. From germline, CDR1 is SSHAT and CDR2 FNYEAQ (reference sequence). With 2 bases removed from V and 6 bases from J, the gap between germline ends came to 8 bases. Here the CDR3 reads CASSLYQGNEQFF. CDR3 nucleotides: TGTGCCAGCAGCTTATATCAGGGCAATGAGCAGTTCTTC.

This chain uses TRBV6-6 with TRBJ2-2; no reliable D call. Trimming stripped 8 bases from V and 4 bases from J, with 11 bases between. This CDR3 spans 13 amino acids. From germline, CDR1 is MNHNY and CDR2 SVGAGI (reference sequence). The CDR3 reads CASRLKSTGELFF. The CDR3 nucleotides are TGTGCCAGCCGGCTTAAATCCACCGGGGAGCTGTTTTTT.

This clonotype was detected only a few times. This rearrangement joins TRBV3-1 to TRBJ2-1; TRBD1 aligns across 12 bases. Trimming cost V 2 bases and J 8 bases; bases outside gene matches: 4. The CDR3 spans 15 residues. CDR1 LGHDT and CDR2 YNNKEL come from the germline V gene (reference sequence). CDR3 sequence: CASSQRDRGLHEQFF. CDR3 DNA sequence: TGTGCCAGCAGCCAACGGGACAGGGGGCTTCATGAGCAGTTCTTC.

This clonotype was found a few times. This chain uses TRBV7-2 with TRBJ1-1; the D is unclear. CDR1 is SGHTA, CDR2 FQGNSA, per germline. The CDR3 is made up of 15 amino acids. With 5 bases removed from V and 5 bases from J, the gap between germline ends came to 18 bases. CDR3 sequence: CASSQTWGEKTEAFF. In nucleotides, the CDR3 is TGTGCCAGCAGCCAAACTTGGGGTGAAAAAACTGAAGCTTTCTTT. Variable domain in full (rest from reference TRBV7-2 and TRBJ1-1): GAGVSQSPSNKVTEKGKDVELRCDPISGHTALYWYRQSLGQGLEFLIYFQGNSAPDKSGLPSDRFSAERTGGSVSTLTIQRTQQEDSAVYLCASSQTWGEKTEAFFGQGTRLTVV.

Written as DNA, the CDR3 is TGTGCCAGCAGTCCACCAGCACTCGAGCAGTACTTC. It codes for CASSPPALEQYF. The rearrangement joins TRBV27 to TRBJ2-7; D remains ambiguous. V lost 5 bases and J 6 bases, leaving 11 bases between the germline ends. CDR3 length: 12 residues. Germline lookup yields CDR1 MNHEY and CDR2 SMNVEV (reference sequence).

This chain connects TRBV4-1 to TRBJ2-3, with D perhaps TRBD1 or TRBD2 (6 bases each). CDR1 and CDR2 from the germline V gene are MGHRA and YSYEKL. V was cut by 5 bases and J by 4 bases, with 13 bases left in between. The CDR3 loop spans 14 amino acids. The CDR3 coding sequence is TGCGCCAGCAGCTTGGCGGAGGGGGCAGATACGCAGTATTTT. Encoded protein: CASSLAEGADTQYF.

This clonotype was detected only a few times. This rearrangement joins TRBV7-2 to TRBJ2-1, with D possibly being TRBD2 (6 bases). From germline, CDR1 is SGHTA and CDR2 FQGNSA. Between the trimmed V and J ends, which lost 7 bases and 4 bases, there was a span of 14 bases. The CDR3 consists of 14 residues. The CDR3 loop is CASIQLADYNEQFF. The DNA of the CDR3 is TGTGCCAGCATCCAACTAGCAGATTACAATGAGCAGTTCTTC.

The V call is TRBV12-3 or TRBV12-4, the J call TRBJ2-5; 11 nucleotides match TRBD2. V gave up 10 bases and J gave up 1 base; unmatched junction bases: 5. The CDR3 consists of 14 residues. The CDR3 sequence: CATRTSGFQETQYF. The CDR3 DNA follows: TGTGCCACCCGGACTAGCGGGTTCCAAGAGACCCAGTACTTC.